A selection of T cell receptor beta chains follows, all from one sample in a study of blood T cell repertoires in COVID-19. This table comes from immunoSEQ multiplex PCR, and its TCRdb copy is limited to in-frame clones, with some not included. The table records some 150,000 clones, about 86% of them present only once. Sequenced input: peripheral blood. Source of these receptors: a woman aged 55-69 years with acute or convalescent COVID-19. Both conserved end residues are part of each CDR3. The order of the fields is V gene, J gene, clone size, D gene, CDR3 protein, CDR3 DNA. D genes are given only for firm matches. Size is stated for part of the rows, as once, few or many counts, or as a class when the clone is expanded.

TRBV5-6	TRBJ1-1	few	TRBD1	CASSFNQGAYAEAFF	TGTGCCAGCAGCTTTAATCAGGGGGCGTACGCTGAAGCTTTCTTT
TRBV27	TRBJ2-7	.	TRBD2	CASSLQASGGYEQYF	TGTGCCAGCAGTTTACAGGCTAGCGGGGGCTACGAGCAGTACTTC
TRBV28	TRBJ1-2	.	TRBD1	CASSLWPTGAHGYTF	TGTGCCAGCAGTTTATGGCCGACAGGGGCGCATGGCTACACCTTC
TRBV15	TRBJ1-2	.	.	CATSLDKDYGYTF	TGTGCCACCAGCCTCGACAAGGACTATGGCTACACCTTC
TRBV6-5	TRBJ2-7	.	TRBD2	CASRYSGGYEQYF	TGTGCCAGCAGGTACTCGGGGGGCTACGAGCAGTACTTC
TRBV24-1	TRBJ2-7	once	.	CATSDSGLREQYF	TGTGCCACCAGTGATTCGGGACTGAGAGAGCAGTACTTC
TRBV19	TRBJ2-6	.	.	CASSIGAGILSSSGANVLTF	TGTGCCAGTAGTATAGGGGCAGGGATCCTCTCCAGCTCTGGGGCCAACGTCCTGACTTTC
TRBV28	TRBJ1-5	.	TRBD1	CASSLPSRGTGSNQPQHF	TGTGCCAGCAGTCTCCCCTCCAGGGGGACAGGGAGCAATCAGCCCCAGCATTTT
TRBV7-9	TRBJ1-2	.	.	CASSLVARAQDGYTF	TGTGCCAGCAGCTTAGTGGCCAGGGCCCAGGACGGCTACACCTTC
TRBV29-1	TRBJ1-1	.	.	CSVRGQMNTEAFF	TGCAGCGTTCGTGGACAAATGAACACTGAAGCTTTCTTT
TRBV5-1	TRBJ1-6	.	.	CASSLVAQGNNSPLHF	TGCGCCAGCAGCTTGGTAGCGCAGGGGAATAATTCACCCCTCCACTTT
TRBV5-4	TRBJ2-3	.	.	CASSTKGESTDTQYF	TGTGCCAGCAGCACTAAAGGGGAAAGCACAGATACGCAGTATTTT
TRBV7-2	TRBJ2-5	.	TRBD2	CASSLGLARQETQYF	TGTGCCAGCAGCTTAGGACTAGCGCGACAAGAGACCCAGTACTTC
TRBV29-1	TRBJ2-6	.	TRBD1	CSVEMTGSTHGANVLTF	TGCAGCGTTGAAATGACAGGGTCCACACATGGGGCCAACGTCCTGACTTTC
TRBV30	TRBJ1-4	.	.	CAWRDTPYEKLFF	TGTGCCTGGAGGGACACCCCGTATGAAAAACTGTTTTTT
TRBV18	TRBJ1-1	.	.	CASSTTQGNFVRNTEAFF	TGTGCCAGCTCAACAACTCAGGGCAACTTCGTACGAAACACTGAAGCTTTCTTT
TRBV7-2	TRBJ2-5	few	TRBD2	CASSLGTSDGETQYF	TGTGCCAGCAGCTTGGGGACTAGCGACGGAGAGACCCAGTACTTC
TRBV7-2	TRBJ2-5	.	.	CASSLQVLETQYF	TGTGCCAGCAGCTTACAGGTACTAGAGACCCAGTACTTC
TRBV4-2	TRBJ1-4	few	TRBD1	CASSQDGRGREKLFF	TGTGCCAGCAGCCAAGACGGCAGGGGGCGTGAAAAACTGTTTTTT
TRBV19	TRBJ1-5	.	.	CASSLSSNQPQHF	TGTGCCAGTAGCCTGAGTAGCAATCAGCCCCAGCATTTT
TRBV7-2	TRBJ2-3	.	TRBD1	CASRAGGADTQYF	TGTGCCAGCAGAGCAGGGGGAGCAGATACGCAGTATTTT
TRBV30	TRBJ1-5	once	TRBD1	CASNRDRGQPQHF	TGTGCCTCAAATAGGGACAGGGGGCAGCCCCAGCATTTT
TRBV9	TRBJ2-3	.	TRBD1	CASSVAGTGFADTQYF	TGTGCCAGCAGCGTAGCCGGGACAGGGTTTGCAGATACGCAGTATTTT
TRBV6-5	TRBJ1-1	few	.	CASSSQTDEAFF	TGTGCCAGCAGTTCCCAAACAGATGAAGCTTTCTTT
TRBV21-1	TRBJ1-2	.	.	CATRDRGLLNYGYTF	TGTGCCACCCGGGACAGGGGGCTTCTGAACTATGGCTACACCTTC
TRBV14	TRBJ1-1	.	.	CASSPPGGYTEAFF	TGTGCCAGCAGCCCCCCCGGAGGGTACACTGAAGCTTTCTTT
TRBV28	TRBJ1-5	.	.	CASSYGGQPQHF	TGTGCCAGCAGTTACGGTGGTCAGCCCCAGCATTTT
TRBV19	TRBJ2-5	.	TRBD2	CASSLSWGGLETQYF	TGTGCCAGTAGTCTCTCATGGGGAGGGCTAGAGACCCAGTACTTC
TRBV6-5	TRBJ2-5	many	TRBD1	CASSYRDRGEETQYF	TGTGCCAGCAGCTACCGGGACAGGGGGGAAGAGACCCAGTACTTC
TRBV6-1	TRBJ2-2	few	TRBD1	CASSTQGANTGELFF	TGTGCCAGCAGTACACAGGGGGCTAACACCGGGGAGCTGTTTTTT
TRBV4-3	TRBJ1-4	.	.	CASSDNLATNEKLFF	TGCGCCAGCAGCGATAATCTAGCAACTAATGAAAAACTGTTTTTT
TRBV7-9	TRBJ2-3	once	.	CASSVARVGDTQYF	TGTGCCAGCAGCGTAGCTCGGGTTGGAGATACGCAGTATTTT
TRBV19	TRBJ1-1	.	TRBD1	CASSIVPGTGGTEAFF	TGTGCCAGTAGTATAGTCCCCGGGACAGGGGGCACTGAAGCTTTCTTT
TRBV9	TRBJ2-5	.	TRBD2	CASSIGASGGGETQYF	TGTGCCAGCAGCATAGGGGCTAGCGGGGGAGGAGAGACCCAGTACTTC
TRBV19	TRBJ1-2	once	.	CASSQTQGYGYTF	TGTGCCAGTAGTCAGACTCAAGGCTATGGCTACACCTTC
TRBV28	TRBJ1-2	.	TRBD1	CASSPGQGYGYTF	TGTGCCAGCAGTCCGGGACAGGGTTATGGCTACACCTTC
TRBV19	TRBJ2-7	once	.	CASSIANLGSYEQYF	TGTGCCAGTAGTATAGCTAACCTAGGCTCCTACGAGCAGTACTTC
TRBV5-1	TRBJ1-1	.	.	CASSIDRFSAFF	TGCGCCAGCAGCATAGACAGGTTTTCAGCTTTCTTT
TRBV18	TRBJ1-2	few	TRBD1	CASSPTGDYGYTF	TGTGCCAGCTCACCGACAGGGGACTATGGCTACACCTTC
TRBV4-1	TRBJ2-3	.	.	CASSQLQVTDTQYF	TGCGCCAGCAGCCAGCTCCAGGTTACAGATACGCAGTATTTT
TRBV28	TRBJ1-6	.	.	CASSQNLHSPLHF	TGTGCCAGCAGTCAGAACCTTCACTCACCCCTCCACTTT
TRBV6-1	TRBJ1-4	.	TRBD1	CASSEGDRGLINEKLFF	TGTGCCAGCAGTGAAGGGGACAGGGGCTTAATTAATGAAAAACTGTTTTTT
TRBV5-4	TRBJ1-3	.	.	CASSLDVGGGGNTIYF	TGTGCCAGCAGCTTGGATGTTGGGGGGGGTGGAAACACCATATATTTT
TRBV2	TRBJ2-7	.	.	CASSPWTLTYEQYF	TGTGCCAGCAGTCCTTGGACTCTCACCTACGAGCAGTACTTC
TRBV30	TRBJ1-2	.	TRBD1	CAWRRTGAEPGYTF	TGTGCCTGGAGGCGGACAGGGGCCGAACCTGGCTACACCTTC
TRBV10-3	TRBJ1-5	.	.	CAISRDSNQPQHF	TGTGCCATCAGCCGCGATAGCAATCAGCCCCAGCATTTT
TRBV4-3	TRBJ1-1	once	.	CASSQDLGEFRRNTEAFF	TGCGCCAGCAGCCAAGATCTAGGAGAGTTCAGACGGAACACTGAAGCTTTCTTT
TRBV19	TRBJ1-2	.	TRBD1	CASSIGDRDLDGYTF	TGTGCCAGTAGTATCGGGGACAGGGACTTGGATGGCTACACCTTC
TRBV6-5	TRBJ2-7	once	.	CASEADSTYEQYF	TGTGCCAGCGAAGCGGACTCAACCTACGAGCAGTACTTC